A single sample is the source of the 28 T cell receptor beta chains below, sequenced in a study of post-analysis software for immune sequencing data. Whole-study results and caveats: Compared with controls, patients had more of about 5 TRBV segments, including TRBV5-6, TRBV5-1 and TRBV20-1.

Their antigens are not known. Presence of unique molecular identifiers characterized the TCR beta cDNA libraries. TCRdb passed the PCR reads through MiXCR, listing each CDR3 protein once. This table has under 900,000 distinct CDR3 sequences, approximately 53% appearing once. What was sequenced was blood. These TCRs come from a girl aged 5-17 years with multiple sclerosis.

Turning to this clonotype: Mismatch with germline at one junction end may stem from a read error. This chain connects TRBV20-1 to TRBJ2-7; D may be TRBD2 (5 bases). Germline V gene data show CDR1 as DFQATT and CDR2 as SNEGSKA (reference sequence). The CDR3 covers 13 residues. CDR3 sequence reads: CRARDLAGVAQYF. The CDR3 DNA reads TGCAGGGCTAGAGATCTAGCAGGAGTCGCGCAGTACTTC.

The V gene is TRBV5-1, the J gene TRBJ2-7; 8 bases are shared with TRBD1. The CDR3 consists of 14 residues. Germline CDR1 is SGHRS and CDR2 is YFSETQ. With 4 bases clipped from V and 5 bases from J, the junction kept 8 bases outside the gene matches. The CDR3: CASSGQGNIDEQYF. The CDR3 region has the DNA TGCGCCAGCAGCGGACAGGGTAACATTGACGAGCAGTACTTC.

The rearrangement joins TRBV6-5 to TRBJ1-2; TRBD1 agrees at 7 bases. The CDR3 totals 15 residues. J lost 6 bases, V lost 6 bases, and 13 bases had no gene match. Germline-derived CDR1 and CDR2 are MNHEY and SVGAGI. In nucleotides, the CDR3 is TGTGCCAGCAGCCAGGGCAGGGGGGGTATCCATGGCTACACCTTC. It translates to CASSQGRGGIHGYTF.

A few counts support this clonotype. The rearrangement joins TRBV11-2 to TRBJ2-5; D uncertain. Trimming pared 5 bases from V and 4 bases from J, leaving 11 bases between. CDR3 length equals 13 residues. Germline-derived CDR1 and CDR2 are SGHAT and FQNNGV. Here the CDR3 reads CASSPRALETQYF. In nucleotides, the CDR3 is TGTGCCAGCAGCCCACGGGCCCTAGAGACCCAGTACTTC.

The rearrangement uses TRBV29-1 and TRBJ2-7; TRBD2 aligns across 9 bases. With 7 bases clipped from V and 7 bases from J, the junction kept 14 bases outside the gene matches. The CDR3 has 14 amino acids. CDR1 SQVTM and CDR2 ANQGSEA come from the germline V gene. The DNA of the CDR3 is TGCAGCGCCATTGGGACTAGCTCTACAGGGGAGCAGTACTTC. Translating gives CSAIGTSSTGEQYF.

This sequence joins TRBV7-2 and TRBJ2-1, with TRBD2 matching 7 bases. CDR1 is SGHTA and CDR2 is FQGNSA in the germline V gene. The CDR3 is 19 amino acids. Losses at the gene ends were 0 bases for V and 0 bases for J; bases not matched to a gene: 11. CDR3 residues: CASSLAWSSGPSSYNEQFF. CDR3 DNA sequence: TGTGCCAGCAGCTTAGCGTGGAGTAGCGGGCCGAGCTCCTACAATGAGCAGTTCTTC. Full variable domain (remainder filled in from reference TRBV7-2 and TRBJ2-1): GAGVSQSPSNKVTEKGKDVELRCDPISGHTALYWYRQSLGQGLEFLIYFQGNSAPDKSGLPSDRFSAERTGGSVSTLTIQRTQQEDSAVYLCASSLAWSSGPSSYNEQFFGPGTRLTVL.

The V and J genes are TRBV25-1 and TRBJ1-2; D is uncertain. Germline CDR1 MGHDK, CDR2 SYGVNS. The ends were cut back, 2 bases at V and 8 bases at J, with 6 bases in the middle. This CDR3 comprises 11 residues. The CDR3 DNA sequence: TGTGCCAGCAGTGAAGTACGGGGCTACACCTTC. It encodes CASSEVRGYTF.

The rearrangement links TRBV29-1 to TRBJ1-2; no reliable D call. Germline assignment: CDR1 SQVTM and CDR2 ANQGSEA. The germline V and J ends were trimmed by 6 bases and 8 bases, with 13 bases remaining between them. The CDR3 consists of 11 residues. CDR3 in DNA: TGCAGCGTGACAAGTCTGTGGGGCTACACCTTC. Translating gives CSVTSLWGYTF.

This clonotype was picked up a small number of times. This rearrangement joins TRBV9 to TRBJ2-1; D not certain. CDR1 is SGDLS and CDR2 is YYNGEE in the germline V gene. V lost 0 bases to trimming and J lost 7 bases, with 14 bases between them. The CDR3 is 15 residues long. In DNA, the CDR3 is TGTGCCAGCAGCGTAGCTGCGACTCAATTTAATGAGCAGTTCTTC. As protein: CASSVAATQFNEQFF.

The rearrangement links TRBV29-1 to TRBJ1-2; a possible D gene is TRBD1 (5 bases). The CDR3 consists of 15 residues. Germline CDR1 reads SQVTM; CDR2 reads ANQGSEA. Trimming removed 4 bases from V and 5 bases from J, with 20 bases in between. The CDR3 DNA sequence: TGCAGCGTTGGACGCCTATGGGACGGAACTTATGGCTACACCTTC. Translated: CSVGRLWDGTYGYTF.

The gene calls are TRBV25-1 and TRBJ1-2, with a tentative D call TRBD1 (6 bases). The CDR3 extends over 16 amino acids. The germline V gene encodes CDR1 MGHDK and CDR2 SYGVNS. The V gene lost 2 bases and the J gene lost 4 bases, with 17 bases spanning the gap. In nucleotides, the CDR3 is TGTGCCAGCAGTGAACCGACAGGTTTCACTTTCTATGGCTACACCTTC. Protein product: CASSEPTGFTFYGYTF.

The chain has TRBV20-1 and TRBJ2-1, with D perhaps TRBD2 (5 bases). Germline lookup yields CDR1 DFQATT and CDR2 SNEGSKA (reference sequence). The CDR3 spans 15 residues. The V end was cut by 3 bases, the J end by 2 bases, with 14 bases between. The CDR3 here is CSASKTTSTYNEQFF. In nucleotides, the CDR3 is TGCAGTGCTAGCAAGACTACCTCCACCTACAATGAGCAGTTCTTC.

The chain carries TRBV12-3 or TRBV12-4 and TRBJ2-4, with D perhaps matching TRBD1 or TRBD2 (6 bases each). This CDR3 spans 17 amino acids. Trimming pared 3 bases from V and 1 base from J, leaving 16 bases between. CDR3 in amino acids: CASSFNGGRLAKNIQYF. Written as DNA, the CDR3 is TGTGCCAGCAGTTTTAATGGGGGGCGCTTGGCCAAAAACATTCAGTACTTC.

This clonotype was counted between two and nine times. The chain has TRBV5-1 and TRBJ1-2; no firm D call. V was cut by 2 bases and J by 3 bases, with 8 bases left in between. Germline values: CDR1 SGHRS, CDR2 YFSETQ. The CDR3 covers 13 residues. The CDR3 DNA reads TGCGCCAGCAGCTTTCGGGATGACTATGGCTACACCTTC. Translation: CASSFRDDYGYTF. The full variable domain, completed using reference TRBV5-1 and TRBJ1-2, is KAGVTQTPRYLIKTRGQQVTLSCSPISGHRSVSWYQQTPGQGLQFLFEYFSETQRNKGNFPGRFSGRQFSNSRSEMNVSTLELGDSALYLCASSFRDDYGYTFGSGTRLTVV.

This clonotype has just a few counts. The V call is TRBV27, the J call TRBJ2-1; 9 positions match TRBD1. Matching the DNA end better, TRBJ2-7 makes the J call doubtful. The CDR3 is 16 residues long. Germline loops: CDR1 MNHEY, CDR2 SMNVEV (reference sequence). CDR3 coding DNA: TGTGCCAGCAGTAAAGGACAGGGGAGCTCCTACAATGAGCAGTACTTC. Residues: CASSKGQGSSYNEQYF.

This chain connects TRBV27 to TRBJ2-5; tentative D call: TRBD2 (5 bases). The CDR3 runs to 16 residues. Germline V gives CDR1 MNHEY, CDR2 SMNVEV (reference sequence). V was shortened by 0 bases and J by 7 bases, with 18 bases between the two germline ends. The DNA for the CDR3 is TGTGCCAGCAGTTTATCGTTGAGGTCGGGATCGGGGACCCAGTACTTC. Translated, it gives CASSLSLRSGSGTQYF.

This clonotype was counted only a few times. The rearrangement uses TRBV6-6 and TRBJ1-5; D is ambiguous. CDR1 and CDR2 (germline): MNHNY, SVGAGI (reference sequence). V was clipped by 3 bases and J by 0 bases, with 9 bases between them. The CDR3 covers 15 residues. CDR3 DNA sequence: TGTGCCAGCAGTTATCCGCCAGGTAGCAATCAGCCCCAGCATTTT. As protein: CASSYPPGSNQPQHF.

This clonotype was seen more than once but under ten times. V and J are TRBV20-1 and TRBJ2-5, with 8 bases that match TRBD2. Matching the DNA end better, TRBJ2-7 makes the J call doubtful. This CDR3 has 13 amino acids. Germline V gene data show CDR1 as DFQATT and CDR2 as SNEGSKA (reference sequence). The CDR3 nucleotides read TGCAGTGCCAAGCTAGCGGGTCTCTACGAGCAGTACTTC. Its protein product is CSAKLAGLYEQYF.

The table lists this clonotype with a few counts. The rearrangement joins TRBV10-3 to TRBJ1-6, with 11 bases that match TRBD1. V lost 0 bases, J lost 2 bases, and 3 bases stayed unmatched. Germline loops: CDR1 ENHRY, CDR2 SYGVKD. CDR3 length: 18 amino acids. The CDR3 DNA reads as TGTGCCATCAGTGAGTCCTGGACAGGGGGCACCTATAATTCACCCCTCCACTTT. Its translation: CAISESWTGGTYNSPLHF.

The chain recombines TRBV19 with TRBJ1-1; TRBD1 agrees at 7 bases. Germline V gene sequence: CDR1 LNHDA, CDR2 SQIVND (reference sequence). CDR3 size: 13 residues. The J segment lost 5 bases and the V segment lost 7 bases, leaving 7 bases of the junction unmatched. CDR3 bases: TGTGCCAGTATCGACAGGGTTAAGACTGAAGCTTTCTTT. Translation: CASIDRVKTEAFF.

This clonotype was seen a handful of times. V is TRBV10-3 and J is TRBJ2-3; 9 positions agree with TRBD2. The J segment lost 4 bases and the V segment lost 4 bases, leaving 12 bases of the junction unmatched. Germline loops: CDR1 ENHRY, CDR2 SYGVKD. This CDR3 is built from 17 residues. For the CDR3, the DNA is TGTGCCATCAGTGGGTTCCCCTTTAGCGGGAGCTCAGATACGCAGTATTTT. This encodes CAISGFPFSGSSDTQYF.

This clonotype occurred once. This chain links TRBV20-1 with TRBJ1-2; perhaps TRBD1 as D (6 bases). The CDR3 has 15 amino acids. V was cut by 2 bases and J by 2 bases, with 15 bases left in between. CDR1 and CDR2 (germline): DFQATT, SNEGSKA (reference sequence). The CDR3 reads CSARPSDSPNYGYTF. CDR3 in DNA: TGCAGTGCTAGACCTTCGGACAGCCCCAACTATGGCTACACCTTC.

CDR3 DNA: TGCGCCAGCAGCCCCCCCGGGACTAGTGTCGAGCAGTACTTC. Its protein is CASSPPGTSVEQYF. The V gene is TRBV5-1, the J gene TRBJ2-5, with TRBD2 identical over 8 bases. The DNA end favors TRBJ2-7, so the J call may be wrong. Per the germline V gene, CDR1 is SGHRS and CDR2 is YFSETQ. The CDR3 runs to 14 residues.

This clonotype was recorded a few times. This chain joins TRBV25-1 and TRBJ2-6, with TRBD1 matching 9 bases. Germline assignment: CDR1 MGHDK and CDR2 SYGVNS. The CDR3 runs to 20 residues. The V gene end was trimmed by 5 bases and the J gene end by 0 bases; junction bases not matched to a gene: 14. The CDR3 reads CASSSLFGTGISSGANVLTF. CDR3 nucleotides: TGTGCCAGCAGTTCACTCTTCGGGACAGGGATCTCCTCTGGGGCCAACGTCCTGACTTTC.

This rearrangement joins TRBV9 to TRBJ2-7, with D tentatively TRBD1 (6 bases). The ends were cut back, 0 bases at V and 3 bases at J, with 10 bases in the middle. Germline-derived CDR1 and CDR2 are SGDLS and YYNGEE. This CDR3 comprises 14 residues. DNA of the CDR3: TGTGCCAGCAGCGTAGCCCCACAGGGCTACGAGCAGTACTTC. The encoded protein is CASSVAPQGYEQYF.

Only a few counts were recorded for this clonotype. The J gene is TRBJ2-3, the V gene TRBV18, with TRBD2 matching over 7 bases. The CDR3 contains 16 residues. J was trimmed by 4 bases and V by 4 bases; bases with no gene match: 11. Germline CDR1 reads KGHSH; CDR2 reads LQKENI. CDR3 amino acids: CASSLAASGKADTQYF. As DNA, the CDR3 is TGTGCCAGCTCACTGGCGGCGAGCGGGAAAGCAGATACGCAGTATTTT. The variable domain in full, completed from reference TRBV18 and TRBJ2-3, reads NAGVMQNPRHLVRRRGQEARLRCSPMKGHSHVYWYRQLPEEGLKFMVYLQKENIIDESGMPKERFSAEFPKEGPSILRIQQVVRGDSAAYFCASSLAASGKADTQYFGPGTRLTVL.

In DNA form, the CDR3 reads TGTGCCAGCAGCGCATCCGGGACAGTCGGCCTAGAGCAGTTCTTC. This sequence encodes CASSASGTVGLEQFF. V gene TRBV13 combines with J gene TRBJ2-1; 7 bases line up with TRBD1. The germline V gene encodes CDR1 PRHDT and CDR2 FYEKMQ (reference sequence). The CDR3 contains 15 residues. V shed 5 bases, J shed 10 bases, and the junction held 14 bases outside the gene matches.

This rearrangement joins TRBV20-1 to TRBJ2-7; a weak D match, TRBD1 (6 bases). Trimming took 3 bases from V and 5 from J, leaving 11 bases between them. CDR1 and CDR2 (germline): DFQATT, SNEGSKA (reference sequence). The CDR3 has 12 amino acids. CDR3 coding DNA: TGCAGTGCTAGGGTCAGGGGCCACGAGCAGTACTTC. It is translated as CSARVRGHEQYF.